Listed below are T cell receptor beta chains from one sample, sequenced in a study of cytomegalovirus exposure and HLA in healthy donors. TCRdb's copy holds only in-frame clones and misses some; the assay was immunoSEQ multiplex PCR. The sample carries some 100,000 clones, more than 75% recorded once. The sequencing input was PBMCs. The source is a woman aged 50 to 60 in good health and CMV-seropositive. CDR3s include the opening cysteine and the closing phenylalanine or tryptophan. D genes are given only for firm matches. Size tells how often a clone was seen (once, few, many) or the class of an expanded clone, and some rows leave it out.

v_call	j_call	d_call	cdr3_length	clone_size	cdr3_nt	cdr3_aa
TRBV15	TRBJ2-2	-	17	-	TGTGCCACCAGCAGAGATTCGGGGGGCCCATACACCGGGGAGCTGTTTTTT	CATSRDSGGPYTGELFF
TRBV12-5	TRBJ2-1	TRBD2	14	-	TGTGCTAGTGGTTCCCCCAGACTAGCCAATGAGCAGTTCTTC	CASGSPRLANEQFF
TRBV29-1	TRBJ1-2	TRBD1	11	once	TGCAGCGTCCTAGGGACAGATGGCTACACCTTC	CSVLGTDGYTF
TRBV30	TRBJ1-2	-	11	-	TGTGCCTGGAGTAGGACAACTGGTTACACCTTC	CAWSRTTGYTF
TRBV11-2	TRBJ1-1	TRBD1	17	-	TGTGCCAGCAGACTTTCCTATACCAGGGGGCTGAACACTGAAGCTTTCTTT	CASRLSYTRGLNTEAFF
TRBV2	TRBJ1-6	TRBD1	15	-	TGTGCCAGCAGGACCGGACAGGGGAATAATTCACCCCTCCACTTT	CASRTGQGNNSPLHF
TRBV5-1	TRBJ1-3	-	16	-	TGCGCCAGCAGCTCCCGACAGCTCAGCTCTGGAAACACCATATATTTT	CASSSRQLSSGNTIYF
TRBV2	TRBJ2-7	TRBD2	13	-	TGTGCCAGCAGTGATCTAGCGGGCTACGAGCAGTACTTC	CASSDLAGYEQYF
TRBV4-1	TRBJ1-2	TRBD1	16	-	TGCGCCAGCAGCCAAGGAAGGGACAGGGGTAACTATGGCTACACCTTC	CASSQGRDRGNYGYTF
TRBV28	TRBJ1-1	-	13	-	TGTGCCAGCAGATGGCAGGGTGGGACTGAAGCTTTCTTT	CASRWQGGTEAFF
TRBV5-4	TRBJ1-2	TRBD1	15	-	TGTGCCACCACGACGGGACAGAGCTCTCCCTATGGCTACACCTTC	CATTTGQSSPYGYTF
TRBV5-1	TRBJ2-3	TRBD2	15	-	TGCGCCAGCAGCCGTATGACTAGCGCGACAGATACGCAGTATTTT	CASSRMTSATDTQYF
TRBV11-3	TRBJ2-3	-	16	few	TGTGCCAGCAGCTTGGGAGGTGGAGCCAGCACAGATACGCAGTATTTT	CASSLGGGASTDTQYF
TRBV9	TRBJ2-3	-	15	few	TGTGCCAGCAGCGCGACAGAACCGAACACAGATACGCAGTATTTT	CASSATEPNTDTQYF
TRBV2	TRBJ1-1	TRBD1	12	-	TGTGCCAGCAGTGGGGACAGGGCTGAAGCTTTCTTT	CASSGDRAEAFF
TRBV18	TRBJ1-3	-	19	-	TGTGCCAGCTCACCATACGGGTCTCTTACGGCTTGGTTACGAAACACCATATATTTT	CASSPYGSLTAWLRNTIYF
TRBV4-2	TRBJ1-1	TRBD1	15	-	TGTGCCAGCAGCCCCGACAGGGGGGTTGGCACTGAAGCTTTCTTT	CASSPDRGVGTEAFF
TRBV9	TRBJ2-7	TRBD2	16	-	TGTGCCAGCAGCGTAAACCCCGGACTAGGAAACTACGAGCAGTACTTC	CASSVNPGLGNYEQYF
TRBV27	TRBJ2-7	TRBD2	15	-	TGTGCCAGCAGTTTTAGCGGGAGTCTTACGTACGAGCAGTACTTC	CASSFSGSLTYEQYF
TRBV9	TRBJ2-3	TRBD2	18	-	TGTGCCAGCAGCCCGTACCAGCGGGAGGGCCTTAGCACAGATACGCAGTATTTT	CASSPYQREGLSTDTQYF
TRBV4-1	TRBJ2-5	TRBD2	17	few	TGCGCCAGCAGCCCCTCGGCTAGCGGGATTAACCAAGAGACCCAGTACTTC	CASSPSASGINQETQYF
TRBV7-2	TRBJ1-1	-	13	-	TGTGCCAGCAGCTTAGGGAGGGCTGGGGGAGCTTTCTTT	CASSLGRAGGAFF
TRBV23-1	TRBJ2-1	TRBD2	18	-	TGCGCCAGCAGTCAGTGGGCCGGGGGGCGGGAGGGTTACAATGAGCAGTTCTTC	CASSQWAGGREGYNEQFF
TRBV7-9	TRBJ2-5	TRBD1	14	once	TGTGCCAGCACGCCAGACAGGGAGCAAGAGACCCAGTACTTC	CASTPDREQETQYF
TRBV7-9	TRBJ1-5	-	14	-	TGTGCCAGCAGCAAAGCGGAGGGCTGGCAGCCCCAGCATTTT	CASSKAEGWQPQHF
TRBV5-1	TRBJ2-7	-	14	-	TGCGCCAGCAGCTCGACAGGGAGGTCCTACGAGCAGTACTTC	CASSSTGRSYEQYF
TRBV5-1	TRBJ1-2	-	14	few	TGCGCCAGCAGCTACGGGAGCGCGGACTATGGCTACACCTTC	CASSYGSADYGYTF
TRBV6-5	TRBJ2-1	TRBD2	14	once	TGTGCCAGCAGTTACGTCGGGAGGGCCAATGAGCAGTTCTTC	CASSYVGRANEQFF